This T cell receptor (beta chain) was sequenced during a study of human T cells and chemical hapten exposure. About the study: Investigators sensitized roughly 2 cm by roughly 2 cm of upper inner arm skin with 2% DPC.

Time point reported: pre-sensitization, week 0. Documented treatment: therapeutic diphenylcyclopropenone sensitization with weekly scalp DPC. The study drew its donors from alopecia patients who were 18 to 70 years old and suitable for DPC. Between the trimmed V and J ends, which lost 5 bases and 0 bases, there was a span of 13 bases. The CDR3 spans 15 residues. The germline V gene encodes CDR1 MDHEN and CDR2 SYDVKM. In the original processing: The number of TCRs in each sample had a median of about 95,000 and spanned roughly 23,224 to 750,000. TCRdb ran MiXCR on the RACE reads and lists one entry per CDR3 protein. None of the V and J calls come from the authors' own analysis; TCRdb made them. The sample shows around 250,000 distinct CDR3 sequences, more than 6.5% of them seen only once.

The chain carries TRBV28 and TRBJ1-2, with D unclear. Material: whole blood, obtained in connection with sensitization to the hapten diphenylcyclopropenone (DPC). The TCR comes from a woman in her forties with alopecia areata. Some clones in this sample may be carry-over from other donors' samples. CDR3 nucleotides: TGTGCCAGCAGTCCCGGACGTCTTTCTAACTATGGCTACACCTTC. Translation gives CASSPGRLSNYGYTF.